The sequence of this T cell receptor beta chain was determined in a study of CD8+CD57+ T cells in acquired aplastic anemia. Whole-study context: Sorted cells (CD4+ and CD8+) yielded DNA amounts that averaged around 3.5 ug.

Of note for this clonotype: Its antigen is unknown.

Patients selected for sequencing had displayed CD8+CD57+ cell expansion by flow cytometry. Each patient had severe acquired aplastic anemia. The study sampled blood from patients who had received no therapy. Study results and limitations: Patients and controls had in common approximately 30 CD8+ CDR3 sequences.

Template material for TCR beta VDJ and CDR3 profiling consisted of genomic DNA. One entry per CDR3 protein results from TCRdb running MiXCR on the reads. Altogether some 170,000 distinct CDR3 sequences are present, around 48% being singletons, with the ten largest covering 0.85% to 1.3%. Per the germline V gene, CDR1 is LNHDA and CDR2 is SQIVND (reference sequence). Trimming took 3 bases from V and 5 from J; bases not matched to a gene: 4. The CDR3 length is 14 residues. This TCR was recovered from a human donor with aplastic anemia. The sequencing sample was made of sorted CD4+, CD8+, or CD8+CD57+ T cells (not recorded which) from PBMCs. This rearrangement joins TRBV19 to TRBJ2-5, with 9 positions matching TRBD2. This CDR3 is CASSISSGEETQYF. CDR3 sequence (DNA): TGTGCCAGTAGTATTTCTAGCGGGGAGGAGACCCAGTACTTC. The full variable domain, completed using reference TRBV19 and TRBJ2-5, is DGGITQSPKYLFRKEGQNVTLSCEQNLNHDAMYWYRQDPGQGLRLIYYSQIVNDFQKGDIAEGYSVSREKKESFPLTVTSAQKNPTAFYLCASSISSGEETQYFGPGTRLLVL.